Below, 8 T cell receptor beta chains from the same sample are listed, as sequenced in a study of neurological immune-mediated disorders. TCRdb re-called the 5' RACE reads through MiXCR, storing one row per CDR3 protein. In the table there are 40,000 to 55,000 distinct CDR3 sequences, approximately 3% of which are singletons. The sequenced sample consisted of PBMCs. Receptor source: a woman in her forties or fifties with multiple sclerosis.

The table lists this clonotype with many counts. This rearrangement joins TRBV5-1 to TRBJ2-1; 13 bases map to TRBD2. The J segment lost 7 bases and the V segment lost 4 bases, leaving 5 bases of the junction unmatched. The CDR3 consists of 15 residues. The germline V gene encodes CDR1 SGHRS and CDR2 YFSETQ. The CDR3 DNA reads TGCGCCAGCAGCCGACTAGCGGGAGGAAATAATGAGCAGTTCTTC. Translating gives CASSRLAGGNNEQFF.

In its sample, this clonotype was seen many times. The rearrangement joins TRBV27 to TRBJ2-3; TRBD2 aligns across 8 bases. Germline trimming cut 4 bases from V and 1 base from J; bases unmatched to any gene: 1. The CDR3 runs 14 residues. From germline, CDR1 is MNHEY and CDR2 SMNVEV (reference sequence). This CDR3 reads CASSSGLGTDTQYF. CDR3 nucleotide sequence: TGTGCCAGCAGTTCGGGACTAGGCACAGATACGCAGTATTTT.

Many counts were recorded for this clonotype. The rearrangement uses TRBV20-1 and TRBJ2-1; 9 nucleotides line up with TRBD1. With 1 base clipped from V and 0 bases from J, the junction kept 4 bases outside the gene matches. The CDR3 runs 16 residues. Germline CDR1 reads DFQATT; CDR2 reads SNEGSKA (reference sequence). This CDR3 reads CSARGGTGNSYNEQFF. The DNA for the CDR3 is TGCAGTGCTAGAGGGGGGACAGGGAACTCCTACAATGAGCAGTTCTTC.

This clonotype was recorded at least ten times. V usage is TRBV20-1 and J usage is TRBJ2-2; D possibly uses TRBD1 or TRBD2 (6 bases each). Germline values: CDR1 DFQATT, CDR2 SNEGSKA (reference sequence). V was cut by 6 bases and J by 4 bases, with 15 bases left in between. The CDR3 covers 14 residues. In nucleotides, the CDR3 is TGCAGTGCAACGACGGGGGCGGGCACCGGGGAGCTGTTTTTT. As protein: CSATTGAGTGELFF.

This clonotype was seen at least ten times. The rearrangement links TRBV11-2 to TRBJ2-7; D not resolved. Germline CDR1 SGHAT, CDR2 FQNNGV. Trimming took 5 bases from V and 5 from J, leaving 13 bases between them. This CDR3 contains 13 residues. Here the CDR3 reads CASSPLSPHEQYF. DNA for the CDR3: TGTGCCAGCAGCCCCCTCAGCCCCCACGAGCAGTACTTC. Combining the CDR3 with reference TRBV11-2 and TRBJ2-7 gives the whole variable domain EAGVAQSPRYKIIEKRQSVAFWCNPISGHATLYWYQQILGQGPKLLIQFQNNGVVDDSQLPKDRFSAERLKGVDSTLKIQPAKLEDSAVYLCASSPLSPHEQYFGPGTRLTVT.

The sample holds many counts of this clonotype. The chain is built from TRBV5-1 and TRBJ2-1, with TRBD2 matching 7 bases. This CDR3 comprises 16 residues. Unmatched junction bases numbered 14, after V lost 4 bases and J lost 7 bases. Germline assignment: CDR1 SGHRS and CDR2 YFSETQ. The CDR3 loop reads CASSPAAGVRWNEQFF. The DNA of the CDR3 is TGCGCCAGCAGCCCTGCTGCGGGAGTACGATGGAATGAGCAGTTCTTC.

Many counts were recorded for this clonotype. V gene TRBV25-1 combines with J gene TRBJ1-5, with 9 bases that match TRBD1. The germline V gene encodes CDR1 MGHDK and CDR2 SYGVNS. This CDR3 is built from 19 residues. Unmatched junction bases numbered 12, after V lost 1 base and J lost 2 bases. The CDR3 sequence: CASSESGFLTGGCNQPQHF. The CDR3 bases are TGTGCCAGCAGTGAATCAGGGTTTCTGACAGGGGGATGCAATCAGCCCCAGCATTTT.

This clonotype was detected many times. This CDR3 reads CASSPLGGSSLSYEQYF. The CDR3 DNA is TGTGCCAGCAGCCCACTAGGTGGAAGCTCACTCTCCTACGAGCAGTACTTC. The chain links TRBV7-9 to TRBJ2-7; the D gene is possibly TRBD2 (5 bases). Germline V lookup: CDR1 SEHNR, CDR2 FQNEAQ (reference sequence). This CDR3 contains 17 residues. The V gene lost 5 bases and the J gene lost 0 bases, with 20 bases spanning the gap. The full variable domain, rest sourced from reference TRBV7-9 and TRBJ2-7, is DTGVSQNPRHKITKRGQNVTFRCDPISEHNRLYWYRQTLGQGPEFLTYFQNEAQLEKSRLLSDRFSAERPKGSFSTLEIQRTEQGDSAMYLCASSPLGGSSLSYEQYFGPGTRLTVT.